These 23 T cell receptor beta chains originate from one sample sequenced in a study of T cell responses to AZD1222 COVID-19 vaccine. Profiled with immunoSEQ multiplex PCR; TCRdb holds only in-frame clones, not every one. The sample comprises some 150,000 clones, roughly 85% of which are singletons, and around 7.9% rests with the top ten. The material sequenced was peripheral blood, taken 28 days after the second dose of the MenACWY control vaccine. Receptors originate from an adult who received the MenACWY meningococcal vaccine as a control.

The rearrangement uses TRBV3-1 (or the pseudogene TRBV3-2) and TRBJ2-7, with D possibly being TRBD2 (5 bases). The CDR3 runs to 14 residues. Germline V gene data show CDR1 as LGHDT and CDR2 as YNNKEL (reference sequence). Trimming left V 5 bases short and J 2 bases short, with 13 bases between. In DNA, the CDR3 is TGTGCCAGCAGCAAAAGCGGCAACACCTACGAGCAGTACGTC. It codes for CASSKSGNTYEQYV.

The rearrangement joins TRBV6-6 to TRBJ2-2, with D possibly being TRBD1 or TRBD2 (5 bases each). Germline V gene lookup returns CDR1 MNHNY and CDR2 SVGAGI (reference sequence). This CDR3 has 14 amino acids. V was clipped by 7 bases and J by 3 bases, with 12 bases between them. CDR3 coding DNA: TGTGCCAGCACCATCCGAGGGGACACCGGGGAGCTGTTTTTT. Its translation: CASTIRGDTGELFF.

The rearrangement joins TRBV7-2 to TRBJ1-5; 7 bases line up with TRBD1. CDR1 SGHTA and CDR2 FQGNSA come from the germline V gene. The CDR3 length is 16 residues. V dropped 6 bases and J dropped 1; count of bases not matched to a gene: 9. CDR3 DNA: TGTGCCAGCAGTCGATCCCGGACAGGAAGCAATCAGCCCCAGCATTTT. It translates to CASSRSRTGSNQPQHF.

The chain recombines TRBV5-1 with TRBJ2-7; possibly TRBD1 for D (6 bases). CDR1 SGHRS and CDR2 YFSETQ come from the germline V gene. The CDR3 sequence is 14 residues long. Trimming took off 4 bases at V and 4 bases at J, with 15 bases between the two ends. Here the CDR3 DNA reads TGCGCCAGCAGCGTCGACAGGACGTTGTACGAGCAGTACTTC. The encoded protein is CASSVDRTLYEQYF.

In DNA, the CDR3 is TGTGCCAGCAGGCCTATTGGACACACAATCGGCTACACCTTC. Translation: CASRPIGHTIGYTF. The chain carries TRBV28 and TRBJ1-2; D may be TRBD1 (5 bases). The length of the CDR3 is 14 residues. Germline values: CDR1 MDHEN, CDR2 SYDVKM. Trimming shortened V by 6 bases and J by 8 bases, and 19 bases separated the two germline ends.

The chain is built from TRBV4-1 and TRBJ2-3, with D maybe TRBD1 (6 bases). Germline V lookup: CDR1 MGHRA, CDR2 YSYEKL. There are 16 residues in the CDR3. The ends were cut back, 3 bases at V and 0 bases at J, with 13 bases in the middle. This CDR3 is CASSQEQGPSTDTQYF. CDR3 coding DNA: TGCGCCAGCAGCCAGGAACAGGGCCCGAGCACAGATACGCAGTATTTT.

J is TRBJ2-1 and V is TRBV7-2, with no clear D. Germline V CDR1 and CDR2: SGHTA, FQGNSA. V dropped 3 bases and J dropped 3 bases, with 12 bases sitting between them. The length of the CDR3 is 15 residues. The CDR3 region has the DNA TGTGCCAGCAGCTTGGCCTTAGGCTTCTACAATGAGCAGTTCTTC. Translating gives CASSLALGFYNEQFF.

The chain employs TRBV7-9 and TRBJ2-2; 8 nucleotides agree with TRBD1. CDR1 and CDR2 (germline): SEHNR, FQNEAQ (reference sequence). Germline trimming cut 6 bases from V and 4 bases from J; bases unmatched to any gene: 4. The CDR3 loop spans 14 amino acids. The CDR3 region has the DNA TGTGCCAGCAGAATAACAGGGGGCACCGGGGAGCTGTTTTTT. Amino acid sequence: CASRITGGTGELFF.

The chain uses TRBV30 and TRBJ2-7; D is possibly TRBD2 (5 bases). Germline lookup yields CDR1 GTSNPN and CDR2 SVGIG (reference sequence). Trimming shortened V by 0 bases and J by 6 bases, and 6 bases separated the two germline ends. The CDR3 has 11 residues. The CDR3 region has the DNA TGTGCCTGGAGTGTAGGACTCGAGCAGTACTTC. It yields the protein CAWSVGLEQYF.

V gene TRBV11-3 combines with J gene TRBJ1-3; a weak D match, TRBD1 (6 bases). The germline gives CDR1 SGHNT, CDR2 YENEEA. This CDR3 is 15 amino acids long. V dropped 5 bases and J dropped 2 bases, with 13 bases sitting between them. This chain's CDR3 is CASSPGVSTGNTIYF. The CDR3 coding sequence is TGTGCCAGCAGCCCAGGGGTCAGTACTGGAAACACCATATATTTT. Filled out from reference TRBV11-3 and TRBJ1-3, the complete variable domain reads EAGVVQSPRYKIIEKKQPVAFWCNPISGHNTLYWYLQNLGQGPELLIRYENEEAVDDSQLPKDRFSAERLKGVDSTLKIQPAELGDSAVYLCASSPGVSTGNTIYFGEGSWLTVV.

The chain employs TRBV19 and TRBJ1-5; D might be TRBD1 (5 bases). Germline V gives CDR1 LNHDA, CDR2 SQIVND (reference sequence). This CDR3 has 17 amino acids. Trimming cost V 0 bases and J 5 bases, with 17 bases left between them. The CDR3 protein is CASSIDGGAGTYQPQHF. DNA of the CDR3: TGTGCCAGTAGTATAGATGGAGGGGCCGGGACTTATCAGCCCCAGCATTTT.

The CDR3 is CASNRGSGGITDTQYF. As DNA, the CDR3 is TGTGCCAGCAACCGAGGTAGCGGGGGGATCACAGATACGCAGTATTTT. J is TRBJ2-3 and V is TRBV2; 10 bases map to TRBD2. This CDR3 contains 16 residues. The V gene's germline CDR1 is SNHLY and CDR2 FYNNEI. V gave up 7 bases and J gave up 2 bases; unmatched junction bases: 9.

CDR3 loop: CASVMPVQETQYF. The DNA for the CDR3 is TGTGCCAGCGTAATGCCTGTCCAAGAGACCCAGTACTTC. This chain links TRBV2 with TRBJ2-5; D is ambiguous. This CDR3 region has 13 residues. Germline CDR1 SNHLY, CDR2 FYNNEI. V was cut by 8 bases and J by 1 base, with 11 bases left in between.

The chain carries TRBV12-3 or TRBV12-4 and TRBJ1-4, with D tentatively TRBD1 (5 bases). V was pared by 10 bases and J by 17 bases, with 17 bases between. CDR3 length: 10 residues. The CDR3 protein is CAKGVGVGFF. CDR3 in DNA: TGTGCCAAAGGGGTTGGGGTGGGTTTTTTT.

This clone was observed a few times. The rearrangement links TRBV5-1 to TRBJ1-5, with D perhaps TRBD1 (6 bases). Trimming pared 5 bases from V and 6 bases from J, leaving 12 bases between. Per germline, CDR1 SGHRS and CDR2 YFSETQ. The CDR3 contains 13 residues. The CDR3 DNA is TGCGCCAGCAGGACCATACAGGGTCAGCCCCAGCATTTT. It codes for CASRTIQGQPQHF.

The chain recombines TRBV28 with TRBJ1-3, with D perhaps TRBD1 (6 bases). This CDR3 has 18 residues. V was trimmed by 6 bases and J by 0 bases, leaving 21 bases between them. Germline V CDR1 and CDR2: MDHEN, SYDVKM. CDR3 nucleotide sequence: TGTGCCAGCAGCCAGGGGTTGAGTTCGGAAGACTCTGGAAACACCATATATTTT. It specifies CASSQGLSSEDSGNTIYF.

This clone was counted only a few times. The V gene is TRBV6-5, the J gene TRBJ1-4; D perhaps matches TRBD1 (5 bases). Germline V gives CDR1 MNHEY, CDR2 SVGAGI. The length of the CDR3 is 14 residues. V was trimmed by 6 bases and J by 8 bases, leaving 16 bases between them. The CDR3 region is CASSQTQGGEKLFF. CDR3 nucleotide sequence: TGTGCCAGCAGCCAGACTCAGGGAGGGGAAAAACTGTTTTTT.

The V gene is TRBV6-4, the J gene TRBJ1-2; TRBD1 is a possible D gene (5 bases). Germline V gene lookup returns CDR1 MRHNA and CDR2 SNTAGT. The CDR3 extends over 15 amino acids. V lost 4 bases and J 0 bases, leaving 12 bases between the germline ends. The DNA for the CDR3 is TGTGCCAGCAGTGTAGGGGACGGTTCTAACTATGGCTACACCTTC. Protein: CASSVGDGSNYGYTF.

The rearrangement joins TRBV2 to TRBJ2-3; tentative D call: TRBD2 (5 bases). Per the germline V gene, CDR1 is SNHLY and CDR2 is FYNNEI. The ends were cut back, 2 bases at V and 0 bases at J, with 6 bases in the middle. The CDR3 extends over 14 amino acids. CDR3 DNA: TGTGCCAGCAGTGAAAGGACTAGCACAGATACGCAGTATTTT. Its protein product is CASSERTSTDTQYF.

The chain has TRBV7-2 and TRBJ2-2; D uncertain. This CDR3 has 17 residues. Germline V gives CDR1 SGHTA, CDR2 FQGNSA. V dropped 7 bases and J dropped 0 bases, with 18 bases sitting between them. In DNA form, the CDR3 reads TGTGCCAGCATTCGTCCCGGACGGAGCGCGAACACCGGGGAGCTGTTTTTT. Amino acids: CASIRPGRSANTGELFF.

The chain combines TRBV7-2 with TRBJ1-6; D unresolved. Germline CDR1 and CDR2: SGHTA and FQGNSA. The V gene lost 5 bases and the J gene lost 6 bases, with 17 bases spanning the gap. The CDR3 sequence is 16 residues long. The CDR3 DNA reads TGTGCCAGCAGCCCCGCCTCGATCTCTGGTAATTCACCCCTCCACTTT. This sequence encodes CASSPASISGNSPLHF.

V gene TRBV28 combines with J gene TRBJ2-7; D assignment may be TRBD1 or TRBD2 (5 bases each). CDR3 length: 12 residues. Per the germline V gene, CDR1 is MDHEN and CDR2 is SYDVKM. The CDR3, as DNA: TGTGCCAGCAGTTTAGGAAGGGGACCCCCCTGGGTC. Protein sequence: CASSLGRGPPWV.

CDR3: CASSPPVERGEKLFF. The CDR3 DNA sequence: TGTGCCAGCAGCCCTCCGGTGGAAAGGGGTGAAAAACTGTTTTTT. The V call is TRBV7-9, the J call TRBJ1-4; a possible D gene is TRBD1 (5 bases). The CDR3 loop spans 15 amino acids. CDR1 is SEHNR, CDR2 FQNEAQ, per germline (reference sequence). Trimming cost V 5 bases and J 7 bases, with 17 bases left between them.